This T cell receptor beta chain stems from a study of blood T cells in healthy people across ages. A word on this clonotype: Its antigen is not known.

A second PCR of 7 to 11 cycles used a sample-barcoded 5' primer and a J-beta primer mix. TCRdb re-derived calls from the 5' RACE reads in MiXCR, one entry per CDR3 protein. This sample carries 1.4 million to 1.5 million distinct CDR3 sequences, 40% to 50% of them seen once, and the ten largest clones take 6.5% to 10%. Notes on the study in general: Per million T cells, TCR beta diversity dropped roughly linearly as age increased. Unsorted PBMC material precluded a definitive naive versus antigen-experienced comparison. Naive CD4+ cells and diversity were both higher in long-lived donors than in aged donors.

Trimming cost V 1 base and J 6 bases, with 16 bases left between them. The CDR3 sequence is 15 residues long. CDR1 and CDR2 (germline): SGHTA, FQGTGA. The sequenced material came from blood. This chain links TRBV7-3 with TRBJ2-7; D gene unclear. The TCR was taken from a woman younger than 35 in good health. This chain's CDR3 is CASSLRFYAPFEQYF. The CDR3 DNA reads as TGTGCCAGCAGCTTAAGGTTCTATGCCCCCTTCGAGCAGTACTTC. Combining the CDR3 with reference TRBV7-3 and TRBJ2-7 gives the whole variable domain GAGVSQTPSNKVTEKGKYVELRCDPISGHTALYWYRQSLGQGPEFLIYFQGTGAADDSGLPNDRFFAVRPEGSVSTLKIQRTERGDSAVYLCASSLRFYAPFEQYFGPGTRLTVT.